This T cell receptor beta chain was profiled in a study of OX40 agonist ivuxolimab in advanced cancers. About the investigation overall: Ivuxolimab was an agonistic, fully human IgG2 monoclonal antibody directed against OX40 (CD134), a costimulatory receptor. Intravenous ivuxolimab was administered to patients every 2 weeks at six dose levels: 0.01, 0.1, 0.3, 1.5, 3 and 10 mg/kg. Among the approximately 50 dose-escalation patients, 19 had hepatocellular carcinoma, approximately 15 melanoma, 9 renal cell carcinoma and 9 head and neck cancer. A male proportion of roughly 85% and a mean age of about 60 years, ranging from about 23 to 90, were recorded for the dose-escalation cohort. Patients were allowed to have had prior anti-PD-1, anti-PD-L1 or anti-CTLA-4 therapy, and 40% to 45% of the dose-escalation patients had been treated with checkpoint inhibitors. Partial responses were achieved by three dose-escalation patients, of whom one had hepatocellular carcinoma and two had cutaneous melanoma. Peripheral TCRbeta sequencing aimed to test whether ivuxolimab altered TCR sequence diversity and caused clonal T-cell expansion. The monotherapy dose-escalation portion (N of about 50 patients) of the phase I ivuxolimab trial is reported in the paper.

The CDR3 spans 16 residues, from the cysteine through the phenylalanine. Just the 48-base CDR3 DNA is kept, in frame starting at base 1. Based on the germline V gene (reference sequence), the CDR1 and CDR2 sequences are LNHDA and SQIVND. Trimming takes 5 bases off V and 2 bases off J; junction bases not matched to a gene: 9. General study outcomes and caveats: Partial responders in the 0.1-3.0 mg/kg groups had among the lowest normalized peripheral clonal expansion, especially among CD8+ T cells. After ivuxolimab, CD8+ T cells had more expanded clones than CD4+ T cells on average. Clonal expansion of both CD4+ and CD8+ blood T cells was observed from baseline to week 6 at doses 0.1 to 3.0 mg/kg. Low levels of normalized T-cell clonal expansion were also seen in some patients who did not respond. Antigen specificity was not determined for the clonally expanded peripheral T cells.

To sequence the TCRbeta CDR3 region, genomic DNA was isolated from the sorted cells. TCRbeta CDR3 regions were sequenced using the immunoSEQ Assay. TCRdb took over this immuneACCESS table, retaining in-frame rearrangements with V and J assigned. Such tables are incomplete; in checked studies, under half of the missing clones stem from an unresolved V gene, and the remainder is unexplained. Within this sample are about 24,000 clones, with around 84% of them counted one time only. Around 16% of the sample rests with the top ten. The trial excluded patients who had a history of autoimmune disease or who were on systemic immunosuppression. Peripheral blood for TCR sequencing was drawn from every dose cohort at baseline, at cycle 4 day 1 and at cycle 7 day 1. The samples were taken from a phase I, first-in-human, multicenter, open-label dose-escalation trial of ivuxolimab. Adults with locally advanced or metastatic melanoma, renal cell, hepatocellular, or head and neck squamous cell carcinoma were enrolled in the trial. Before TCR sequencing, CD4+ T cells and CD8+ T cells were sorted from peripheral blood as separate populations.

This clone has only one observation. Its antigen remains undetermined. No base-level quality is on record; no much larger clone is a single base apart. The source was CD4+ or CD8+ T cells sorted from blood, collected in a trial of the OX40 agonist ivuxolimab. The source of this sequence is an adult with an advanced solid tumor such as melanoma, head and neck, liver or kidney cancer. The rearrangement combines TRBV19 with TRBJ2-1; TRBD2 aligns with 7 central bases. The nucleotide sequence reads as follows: TGTGCCAGTAGTTCGGGGGGTACAGGACCCTACAATGAGCAGTTCTTC. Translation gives CASSSGGTGPYNEQFF.